This TCR beta chain was documented in a study of cytomegalovirus exposure and HLA in healthy donors. Comment on this clone: Its target is not known.

60 Vbeta and 13 Jbeta primers were used in PCR. Measured with immunoSEQ multiplex PCR; TCRdb has only the in-frame clones, and not every one. Seen here are under 120,000 clones, roughly 70% observed once, and the top ten hold roughly 10%. V gave up 1 base and J gave up 9 bases, with 10 bases separating them. From germline, CDR1 is SGHAT and CDR2 FQNNGV. The CDR3 has 13 residues. Study results and caveats: A few CMV-associated chains proved CMV antigen-specific in vitro.

The sequenced sample was PBMCs. The source is a man in his forties in good health and CMV-seropositive. The V and J genes are TRBV11-2 and TRBJ1-5; D not resolved. Here the CDR3 reads CASSLASQSPQHF. The CDR3 DNA follows: TGTGCCAGCAGCTTAGCATCCCAATCGCCCCAGCATTTT.